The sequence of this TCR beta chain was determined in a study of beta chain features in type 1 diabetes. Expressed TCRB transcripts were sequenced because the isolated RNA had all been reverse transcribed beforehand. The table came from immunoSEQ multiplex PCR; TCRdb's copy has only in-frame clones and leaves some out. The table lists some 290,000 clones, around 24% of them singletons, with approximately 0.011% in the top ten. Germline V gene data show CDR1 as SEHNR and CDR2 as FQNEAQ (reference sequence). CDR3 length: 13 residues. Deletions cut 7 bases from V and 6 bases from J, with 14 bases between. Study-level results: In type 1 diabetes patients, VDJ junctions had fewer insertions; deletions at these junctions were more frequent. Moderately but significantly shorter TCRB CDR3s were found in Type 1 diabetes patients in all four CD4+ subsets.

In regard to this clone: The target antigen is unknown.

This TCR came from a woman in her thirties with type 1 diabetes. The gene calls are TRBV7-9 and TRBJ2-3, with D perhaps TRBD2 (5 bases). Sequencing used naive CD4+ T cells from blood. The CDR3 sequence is CASTQERGDTQYF. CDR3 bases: TGTGCCAGCACCCAAGAACGGGGTGATACGCAGTATTTT.